This entry lists 27 T cell receptor beta chains sequenced from one sample in a study of blood T cell repertoires in COVID-19. Here immunoSEQ multiplex PCR was the method, and the copy in TCRdb shows in-frame clones only, minus some. In the table there are just over 250,000 clones, 80% to 90% of which are singletons. Sequencing used peripheral blood. These TCRs come from a woman in her 70s with COVID-19, enrolled during active disease.

This sequence joins TRBV12-3 or TRBV12-4 and TRBJ1-6; perhaps TRBD1 as D (6 bases). Trimming took off 7 bases at V and 11 bases at J, with 15 bases between the two ends. This CDR3 comprises 13 residues. Written as DNA, the CDR3 is TGTGCCAGCAACCCTCCCGAGGGGGCACCCCTCCACTTT. It encodes CASNPPEGAPLHF.

The chain carries TRBV28 and TRBJ1-2; 7 positions match TRBD1. The junction had 3 bases not matched to a gene; V was cut back by 6 bases and J by 2 bases. The length of the CDR3 is 13 residues. The germline V gene encodes CDR1 MDHEN and CDR2 SYDVKM. CDR3 coding DNA: TGTGCCAGCAGCTCGACAGGGAACTATGGCTACACCTTC. It yields the protein CASSSTGNYGYTF.

This chain links TRBV5-1 with TRBJ1-3; 7 nucleotides line up with TRBD1. There are 15 residues in the CDR3. Germline trimming cut 0 bases from V and 0 bases from J; bases unmatched to any gene: 0. Looked up from germline, CDR1 is SGHRS and CDR2 is YFSETQ. The CDR3 sequence is CASSLDRGSGNTIYF. The CDR3 DNA sequence: TGCGCCAGCAGCTTGGACAGGGGCTCTGGAAACACCATATATTTT.

The chain couples TRBV29-1 to TRBJ1-2; D is undetermined. The CDR3 has 14 residues. Trimming shortened V by 5 bases and J by 0 bases, and 13 bases separated the two germline ends. Germline V gene data show CDR1 as SQVTM and CDR2 as ANQGSEA. The CDR3 bases are TGCAGCGTTCTTGCGGATAAGACTAACTATGGCTACACCTTC. This translates into CSVLADKTNYGYTF.

This clone has only a few counts. V gene TRBV10-3 combines with J gene TRBJ1-5; weak D call: TRBD1 (5 bases). The CDR3 totals 13 residues. V was pared by 4 bases and J by 7 bases, with 11 bases between. The germline gives CDR1 ENHRY, CDR2 SYGVKD. The DNA of the CDR3 is TGTGCCATCAGTGTTCAGGGAGGACAGCCCCAGCATTTT. Its protein is CAISVQGGQPQHF.

The chain has TRBV6-1 and TRBJ1-3; D perhaps matches TRBD1 (5 bases). CDR1 MNHNS and CDR2 SASEGT come from the germline V gene. V lost 2 bases to trimming and J lost 8 bases, with 13 bases between them. This CDR3 spans 14 amino acids. The DNA for the CDR3 is TGTGCCAGCAGTGAACCGAATGGGGCCTACACCATATATTTT. Residues: CASSEPNGAYTIYF.

Here the CDR3 reads CASSRSGSRHYEQYF. The CDR3, as DNA: TGTGCCAGCAGTCGTAGCGGGAGTAGACACTACGAGCAGTACTTC. The chain uses TRBV6-2 or TRBV6-3 and TRBJ2-7; 9 bases agree with TRBD2. With 5 bases clipped from V and 3 bases from J, the junction kept 8 bases outside the gene matches. This CDR3 region has 15 residues. Germline CDR1 and CDR2: MNHEY and SVGEGT.

The chain uses TRBV5-6 and TRBJ2-3; the D gene is possibly TRBD1 (6 bases). The CDR3 has 13 amino acids. The germline CDR1 and CDR2 sequences are SGHDT and YYEEEE. V lost 4 bases, J lost 2 bases, and 8 bases lay in between. DNA of the CDR3: TGTGCCAGCAGCCGGACAGACACAGATACGCAGTATTTT. Residues: CASSRTDTDTQYF.

Concerning this clone: At one of its ends the junction is not consistent with the germline gene, which may arise from a read error. The chain joins TRBV7-7 to TRBJ2-7; 14 nucleotides agree with TRBD2. The CDR3 covers 17 residues. Germline CDR1 is SSHAT and CDR2 is FNYEAQ (reference sequence). Here the CDR3 reads CASSLACGLAGGYEQYF. Written as DNA, the CDR3 is TGTGCTAGCAGCTTAGCGTGCGGACTAGCGGGAGGCTACGAGCAGTACTTC.

The V and J genes are TRBV3-1 (or the pseudogene TRBV3-2) and TRBJ2-1; 8 bases are shared with TRBD2. CDR3 length: 17 amino acids. V gave up 0 bases and J gave up 6 bases; unmatched junction bases: 10. Germline lookup yields CDR1 LGHDT and CDR2 YNNKEL (reference sequence). CDR3 in DNA: TGTGCCAGCAGCCAAGATACGGGGGGGGCGGTGGGCAATGAGCAGTTCTTC. Its protein is CASSQDTGGAVGNEQFF.

The rearrangement joins TRBV5-4 to TRBJ1-6; D may be TRBD1 (5 bases). CDR1 and CDR2 from the germline V gene are SGHNT and YYREEE (reference sequence). The length of the CDR3 is 14 residues. The V end lost 2 bases, the J end lost 7 bases, and 10 bases lay between the germline ends. In DNA form, the CDR3 reads TGTGCCAGCAGCTTAGAACAGGCAAATTCACCCCTCCACTTT. Amino acid sequence: CASSLEQANSPLHF.

V is TRBV5-5 and J is TRBJ2-7; 7 bases fit TRBD2. Germline V gene data show CDR1 as SGHKS and CDR2 as YYEKEE (reference sequence). Trimming at V came to 6 bases and at J to 4 bases, leaving 13 bases not matched to a gene. This CDR3 comprises 15 residues. CDR3 protein: CASNLRSGTGYEQYF. CDR3 bases: TGTGCCAGCAACTTACGGAGCGGGACCGGTTACGAGCAGTACTTC.

This sequence joins TRBV19 and TRBJ2-7; the D gene is possibly TRBD2 (6 bases). V was pared by 5 bases and J by 5 bases, with 19 bases between. This CDR3 is built from 15 residues. Looked up from germline, CDR1 is LNHDA and CDR2 is SQIVND (reference sequence). This chain's CDR3 is CASSPGTLRGNEQYF. The CDR3 bases are TGTGCCAGTAGTCCCGGGACTCTTAGAGGAAACGAGCAGTACTTC.

The chain uses TRBV5-6 and TRBJ1-1; D perhaps matches TRBD1 (5 bases). Germline CDR1 reads SGHDT; CDR2 reads YYEEEE. V was shortened by 2 bases and J by 4 bases, with 15 bases between the two germline ends. This CDR3 has 15 residues. The CDR3 DNA follows: TGTGCCAGCAGCTTCGTGAAAGGGAGGGGCACTGAAGCTTTCTTT. Amino acids: CASSFVKGRGTEAFF.

Written as DNA, the CDR3 is TGTGCCACCAGCAGAGATCCGGGGAAAGAGACCCAGTACTTC. The encoded protein is CATSRDPGKETQYF. The chain recombines TRBV15 with TRBJ2-5; D possibly corresponds to TRBD2 (5 bases). The V end was cut by 0 bases, the J end by 3 bases, with 8 bases between. CDR3 length: 14 amino acids. From germline, CDR1 is LNHNV and CDR2 YYDKDF (reference sequence).

This chain joins TRBV7-8 and TRBJ1-3; D may be TRBD1 (5 bases). Germline V gene lookup returns CDR1 SGHVS and CDR2 FQNEAQ. This CDR3 is 16 amino acids long. V was cut by 5 bases and J by 1 base, with 15 bases left in between. As DNA, the CDR3 is TGTGCCAGCAGCGCACAGGTAGACCATTCTGGAAACACCATATATTTT. This codes for CASSAQVDHSGNTIYF.

This sequence joins TRBV5-1 and TRBJ2-7, with D tentatively TRBD1 (5 bases). V was trimmed by 1 base and J by 1 base, leaving 12 bases between them. The CDR3 has 15 amino acids. Germline V CDR1 and CDR2: SGHRS, YFSETQ. CDR3 residues: CASSLQGLPSYEQYF. The CDR3 DNA reads as TGCGCCAGCAGCTTGCAGGGCCTACCTTCCTACGAGCAGTACTTC.

The chain has TRBV16 and TRBJ1-3; D is undetermined. Trimming pared 0 bases from V and 4 bases from J, leaving 4 bases between. The CDR3 is made up of 13 amino acids. Per the germline V gene, CDR1 is KGHSY and CDR2 is FQNENV. Written as DNA, the CDR3 is TGTGCCAGCAGCCAATCCGTCGGAAACACCATATATTTT. The encoded protein is CASSQSVGNTIYF.

In its sample, this clone was seen once. The chain is built from TRBV10-3 and TRBJ2-1; 8 bases line up with TRBD1. The CDR3 is made up of 14 amino acids. Germline values: CDR1 ENHRY, CDR2 SYGVKD. The V gene end was trimmed by 5 bases and the J gene end by 8 bases; junction bases not matched to a gene: 8. The CDR3 nucleotides are TGTGCCATCAGTCAGGACAGGGATCGGTATGAGCAGTTCTTC. This translates into CAISQDRDRYEQFF.

The V call is TRBV5-4, the J call TRBJ2-7, with TRBD1 matching over 11 bases. Trimming took 3 bases from V and 4 from J; bases not matched to a gene: 9. Germline V gives CDR1 SGHNT, CDR2 YYREEE (reference sequence). The CDR3 is 16 amino acids. The CDR3 DNA reads TGTGCCAGCAGCTCCCGCGGGACAGGGGGGCTATACGAGCAGTACTTC. It yields the protein CASSSRGTGGLYEQYF.

This clone was counted at least ten times. CDR3 sequence: CASSAGQGNYGYTF. CDR3 nucleotide sequence: TGTGCCAGCAGCGCCGGACAGGGAAACTATGGCTACACCTTC. V is TRBV9 and J is TRBJ1-2, with 8 bases that match TRBD1. Per germline, CDR1 SGDLS and CDR2 YYNGEE. The trim removed 3 bases at V and 2 bases at J, leaving 3 bases unmatched. The CDR3 spans 14 residues.

The rearrangement joins TRBV10-3 to TRBJ1-6; 7 bases align to TRBD1. After removal of 6 bases from V and 6 bases from J, the junction contained 8 bases not matched to a gene. This CDR3 has 15 residues. Per the germline V gene, CDR1 is ENHRY and CDR2 is SYGVKD. The CDR3 protein is CAIREETGFNSPLHF. The CDR3 DNA sequence: TGTGCCATCAGAGAGGAGACAGGGTTTAATTCACCCCTCCACTTT.

The chain couples TRBV5-1 to TRBJ2-7, with TRBD1 matching over 9 bases. CDR1 and CDR2 (germline): SGHRS, YFSETQ. CDR3 length: 14 amino acids. V shed 5 bases, J shed 2 bases, and the junction held 5 bases outside the gene matches. The CDR3 region has the DNA TGCGCCAGCAGGGCCGGGACAGGGCCCTACGAGCAGTACTTC. It specifies CASRAGTGPYEQYF.

The rearrangement joins TRBV7-9 to TRBJ2-7; 10 bases agree with TRBD2. Germline CDR1 SEHNR, CDR2 FQNEAQ (reference sequence). CDR3 length equals 17 residues. With 5 bases clipped from V and 5 bases from J, the junction kept 15 bases outside the gene matches. CDR3 residues: CASSPRSSGSPGHEQYF. CDR3 in DNA: TGTGCCAGCAGCCCCCGCTCTAGCGGGAGTCCAGGCCACGAGCAGTACTTC.

The V and J genes are TRBV29-1 and TRBJ1-1; 8 bases match TRBD1. CDR3 length equals 13 residues. V dropped 6 bases and J dropped 1; count of bases not matched to a gene: 4. The germline gives CDR1 SQVTM, CDR2 ANQGSEA. CDR3 sequence (DNA): TGCAGCGTGGGAGACAGGGGGAACACTGAAGCTTTCTTT. It codes for CSVGDRGNTEAFF. Combining the CDR3 with reference TRBV29-1 and TRBJ1-1 gives the whole variable domain SAVISQKPSRDICQRGTSLTIQCQVDSQVTMMFWYRQQPGQSLTLIATANQGSEATYESGFVIDKFPISRPNLTFSTLTVSNMSPEDSSIYLCSVGDRGNTEAFFGQGTRLTVV.

This sequence joins TRBV6-5 and TRBJ1-4, with TRBD1 matching 9 bases. The germline V gene has CDR1 MNHEY and CDR2 SVGAGI. V lost 6 bases to trimming and J lost 9 bases; unmatched junction nucleotides: 5. The CDR3 runs to 13 residues. In nucleotides, the CDR3 is TGTGCCAGCAGGGGACAGGGAGGTAAAAAACTGTTTTTT. This sequence encodes CASRGQGGKKLFF.

CDR3 coding DNA: TGTGCCAGCAGCCAACCTCAGGAGAACACTGAAGCTTTCTTT. Translation: CASSQPQENTEAFF. The chain carries TRBV7-9 and TRBJ1-1; D remains unclear. CDR3 length equals 14 residues. The V and J ends lost 5 bases and 1 base respectively, with 11 bases between them. CDR1 and CDR2 from the germline V gene are SEHNR and FQNEAQ (reference sequence). The whole variable domain, remainder taken from reference TRBV7-9 and TRBJ1-1, is DTGVSQNPRHKITKRGQNVTFRCDPISEHNRLYWYRQTLGQGPEFLTYFQNEAQLEKSRLLSDRFSAERPKGSFSTLEIQRTEQGDSAMYLCASSQPQENTEAFFGQGTRLTVV.